These 19 T cell receptor beta chains were all obtained from the same sample, sequenced in a study of blood T cell repertoires in COVID-19. Sequencing used immunoSEQ multiplex PCR; TCRdb keeps in-frame clones, though not all of them. The repertoire has 250,000 or so clones, 88% of them found once; the top ten carry 3% to 3.5%. The sequenced material came from PBMCs or T cells enriched from blood (not recorded which). These receptors all stem from a woman in her thirties or forties who had been exposed to COVID-19.

The chain uses TRBV3-1 (or the pseudogene TRBV3-2) and TRBJ1-2, with a tentative D call TRBD1 (5 bases). Trimming took off 3 bases at V and 5 bases at J, with 10 bases between the two ends. Germline V gene sequence: CDR1 LGHDT, CDR2 YNNKEL (reference sequence). The CDR3 is 13 amino acids. Here the CDR3 DNA reads TGTGCCAGCAGCCATCTAGGGGTTTATGGCTACACCTTC. Translating gives CASSHLGVYGYTF.

The chain uses TRBV4-2 and TRBJ1-1; perhaps TRBD1 as D (6 bases). V shed 4 bases and J shed 1 base, with 16 bases lying between them. The CDR3 is 16 amino acids. Germline lookup yields CDR1 LGHNA and CDR2 YNFKEQ. The CDR3: CASSPLWQGTNTEAFF. CDR3 DNA sequence: TGTGCCAGCAGCCCCCTTTGGCAGGGGACGAACACTGAAGCTTTCTTT.

This clone was recorded only once. The V call is TRBV27, the J call TRBJ1-5; 7 bases line up with TRBD1. The germline V gene encodes CDR1 MNHEY and CDR2 SMNVEV (reference sequence). This CDR3 has 19 residues. V lost 4 bases, J lost 0 bases, and 15 bases stayed unmatched. CDR3 residues: CASSSTFRDSGYSNQPQHF. The CDR3 DNA sequence: TGTGCCAGCAGTTCGACCTTCCGGGACAGCGGTTATAGCAATCAGCCCCAGCATTTT.

The genes are TRBV6-2 or TRBV6-3 and TRBJ2-7; possibly TRBD1 for D (5 bases). Trimming removed 6 bases from V and 2 bases from J, with 17 bases in between. Germline V lookup: CDR1 MNHEY, CDR2 SVGEGT. CDR3 size: 15 residues. The CDR3 DNA follows: TGTGCCAGCAGCCTCTCTTGGCAGGGTACCTACGAGCAGTACGTC. This translates into CASSLSWQGTYEQYV.

V and J are TRBV12-3 or TRBV12-4 and TRBJ2-7, with D tentatively TRBD1 (6 bases). Trimming shortened V by 7 bases and J by 5 bases, and 12 bases separated the two germline ends. The CDR3 spans 12 residues. Here the CDR3 reads CASMGGGHEQYF. CDR3 DNA sequence: TGTGCCAGCATGGGTGGGGGCCACGAGCAGTACTTC.

The V call is TRBV6-5, the J call TRBJ1-2; TRBD1 agrees at 7 bases. The length of the CDR3 is 14 residues. Germline CDR1 and CDR2: MNHEY and SVGAGI. Trimming cost V 6 bases and J 8 bases; bases outside gene matches: 12. The CDR3 spells CASRSPDRVWGYTF. CDR3 coding DNA: TGTGCCAGCAGAAGCCCCGACAGGGTTTGGGGCTACACCTTC.

The CDR3 nucleotides are TGTGCCAGCAGCCAAGCCCCTGGAGGGGATACGCAGTATTTT. It is translated as CASSQAPGGDTQYF. The chain couples TRBV3-1 (or the pseudogene TRBV3-2) to TRBJ2-3, with a possible D match to TRBD2 (6 bases). V shed 1 base and J shed 6 bases, with 11 bases lying between them. The CDR3 runs 14 residues. Germline V lookup: CDR1 LGHDT, CDR2 YNNKEL (reference sequence).

This sequence joins TRBV7-2 and TRBJ2-2; no firm D call. Germline CDR1 SGHTA, CDR2 FQGNSA. The V and J ends lost 1 base and 6 bases respectively, with 12 bases between them. CDR3 length equals 15 residues. CDR3 in amino acids: CASSLEARGSGELFF. Written as DNA, the CDR3 is TGTGCCAGCAGCTTAGAGGCGAGAGGTTCCGGGGAGCTGTTTTTT.

The genes are TRBV9 and TRBJ1-3; the D is unclear. The length of the CDR3 is 15 residues. Trimming cost V 0 bases and J 1 base, with 8 bases left between them. Germline-derived CDR1 and CDR2 are SGDLS and YYNGEE. The CDR3, as DNA: TGTGCCAGCAGCGTAGAAGCGTTGTCTGGAAACACCATATATTTT. Translating it yields CASSVEALSGNTIYF.

This chain joins TRBV7-6 and TRBJ2-1; D not resolved. The V gene's germline CDR1 is SGHVS and CDR2 FNYEAQ. The germline V and J ends were trimmed by 6 bases and 0 bases, with 9 bases remaining between them. This CDR3 spans 14 amino acids. Here the CDR3 DNA reads TGTGCCAGCAGTAATCCGGGCTCCTACAATGAGCAGTTCTTC. This gives the protein CASSNPGSYNEQFF.

V is TRBV7-6 and J is TRBJ2-2; perhaps TRBD1 as D (6 bases). The CDR3 totals 15 residues. The V and J ends lost 1 base and 6 bases respectively, with 12 bases between them. The germline CDR1 and CDR2 sequences are SGHVS and FNYEAQ. The CDR3 region has the DNA TGTGCCAGCAGCTTAGTTTCCAGGGGTGCCGGGGAGCTGTTTTTT. This encodes CASSLVSRGAGELFF.

The chain couples TRBV9 to TRBJ1-2, with D possibly TRBD1 on 6 matching bases. The CDR3 has 15 amino acids. Trimming cost V 4 bases and J 4 bases, with 17 bases left between them. The germline gives CDR1 SGDLS, CDR2 YYNGEE. The CDR3 nucleotides read TGTGCCAGCAGCCCCCGGACAGAGACCCCCTATGGCTACACCTTC. It yields the protein CASSPRTETPYGYTF.

The chain recombines TRBV20-1 with TRBJ1-2; TRBD1 matches at 7 bases. The CDR3 runs 11 residues. CDR1 is DFQATT and CDR2 is SNEGSKA in the germline V gene (reference sequence). The junction had 4 bases not matched to a gene; V was cut back by 6 bases and J by 6 bases. The CDR3 DNA reads TGCAGTGCAACCACAGGGGATGGCTACACCTTC. Residues: CSATTGDGYTF.

The chain carries TRBV9 and TRBJ1-4; D is unclear. Germline values: CDR1 SGDLS, CDR2 YYNGEE. Trimming stripped 4 bases from V and 8 bases from J, with 27 bases between. The CDR3 is 18 residues long. Here the CDR3 reads CASSQNRQGSTNLEKLFF. The CDR3 DNA reads as TGTGCCAGCAGCCAGAATCGACAAGGAAGTACGAATTTAGAAAAACTGTTTTTT.

This chain connects TRBV30 to TRBJ2-3, with TRBD2 matching over 11 bases. V trimming: 6 bases; J trimming: 2 bases; junction bases outside the gene matches: 10. Germline V gene sequence: CDR1 GTSNPN, CDR2 SVGIG (reference sequence). The CDR3 has 16 residues. For the CDR3, the DNA is TGTGCCTGTACTAGCGGGGGAAAAGATAACACAGATACGCAGTATTTT. This codes for CACTSGGKDNTDTQYF.

J is TRBJ2-2 and V is TRBV19; the D gene is possibly TRBD1 (6 bases). The CDR3 extends over 14 amino acids. Germline V gene data show CDR1 as LNHDA and CDR2 as SQIVND (reference sequence). The germline V and J ends were trimmed by 4 bases and 4 bases, with 10 bases remaining between them. CDR3 sequence (DNA): TGTGCCAGTAGTACAAGGACAGCCACCGGGGAGCTGTTTTTT. Translating gives CASSTRTATGELFF.

The CDR3 reads CASSSLRGDVNTEAFF. In nucleotides, the CDR3 is TGTGCCAGCAGCTCTCTCAGGGGTGACGTTAACACTGAAGCTTTCTTT. The chain is built from TRBV11-2 and TRBJ1-1; tentative D call: TRBD1 (6 bases). V lost 4 bases and J 2 bases, leaving 17 bases between the germline ends. CDR3 length equals 16 residues. The germline gives CDR1 SGHAT, CDR2 FQNNGV. The variable domain in full, completed from reference TRBV11-2 and TRBJ1-1, reads EAGVAQSPRYKIIEKRQSVAFWCNPISGHATLYWYQQILGQGPKLLIQFQNNGVVDDSQLPKDRFSAERLKGVDSTLKIQPAKLEDSAVYLCASSSLRGDVNTEAFFGQGTRLTVV.

V usage is TRBV21-1 and J usage is TRBJ2-1; the listed D gene, TRBD2, was not tested against the DNA. TRBV21-1 is an annotated pseudogene. The CDR3 runs 17 residues. The CDR3 sequence is CASSKSRLAGSYNEQFF. The CDR3 coding sequence is TGTGCCAGCAGCAAATCTCGCCTAGCGGGCTCCTACAATGAGCAGTTCTTC.

The table lists this clone with a few counts. The CDR3: CSVLTASNQPQHF. CDR3 nucleotides: TGCAGCGTCCTGACAGCAAGCAATCAGCCCCAGCATTTT. The chain employs TRBV29-1 and TRBJ1-5; D is possibly TRBD1 (5 bases). CDR1 is SQVTM and CDR2 is ANQGSEA in the germline V gene. V was trimmed by 6 bases and J by 1 base, leaving 10 bases between them. The CDR3 consists of 13 residues.